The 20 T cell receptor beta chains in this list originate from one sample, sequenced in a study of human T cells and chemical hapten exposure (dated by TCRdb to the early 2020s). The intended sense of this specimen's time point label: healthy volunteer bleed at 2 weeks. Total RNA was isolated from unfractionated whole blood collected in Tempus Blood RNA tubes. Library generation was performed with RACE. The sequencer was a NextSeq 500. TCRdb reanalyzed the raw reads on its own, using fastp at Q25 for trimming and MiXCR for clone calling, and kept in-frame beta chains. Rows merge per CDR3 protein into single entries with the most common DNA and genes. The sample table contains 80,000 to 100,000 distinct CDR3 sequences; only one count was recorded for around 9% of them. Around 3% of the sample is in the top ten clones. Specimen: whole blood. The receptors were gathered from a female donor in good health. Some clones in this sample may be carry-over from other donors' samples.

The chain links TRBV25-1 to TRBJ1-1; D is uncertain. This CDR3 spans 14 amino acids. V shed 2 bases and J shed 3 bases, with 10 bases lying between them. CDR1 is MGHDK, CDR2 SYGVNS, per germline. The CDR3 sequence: CASSETAGDTEAFF. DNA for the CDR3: TGTGCCAGCAGTGAAACTGCCGGGGACACTGAAGCTTTCTTT.

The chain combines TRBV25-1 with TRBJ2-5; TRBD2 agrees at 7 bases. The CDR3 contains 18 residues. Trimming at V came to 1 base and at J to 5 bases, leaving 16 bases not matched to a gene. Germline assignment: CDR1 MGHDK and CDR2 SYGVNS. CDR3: CASSESGVGRDSQETQYF. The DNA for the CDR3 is TGTGCCAGCAGTGAATCGGGGGTAGGGAGGGATTCGCAGGAGACCCAGTACTTC.

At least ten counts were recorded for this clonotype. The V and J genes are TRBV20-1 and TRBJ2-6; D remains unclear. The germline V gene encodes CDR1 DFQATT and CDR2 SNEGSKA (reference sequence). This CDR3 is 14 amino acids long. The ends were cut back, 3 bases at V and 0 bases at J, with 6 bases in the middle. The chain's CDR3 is CSASEPSGANVLTF. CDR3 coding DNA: TGCAGTGCTAGCGAACCCTCTGGGGCCAACGTCCTGACTTTC.

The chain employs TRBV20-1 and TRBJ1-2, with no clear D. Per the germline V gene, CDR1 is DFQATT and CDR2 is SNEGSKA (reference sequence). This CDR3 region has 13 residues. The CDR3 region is CTTPEDSNYGYTF. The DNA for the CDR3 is TGCACTACCCCAGAGGACTCTAACTATGGCTACACCTTC.

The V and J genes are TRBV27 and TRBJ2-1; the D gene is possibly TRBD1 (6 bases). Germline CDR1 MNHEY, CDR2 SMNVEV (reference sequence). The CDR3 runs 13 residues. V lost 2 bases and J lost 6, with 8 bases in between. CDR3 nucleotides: TGTGCCAGCAGTTTAGGCAGGGGCAATGAGCAGTTCTTC. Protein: CASSLGRGNEQFF.

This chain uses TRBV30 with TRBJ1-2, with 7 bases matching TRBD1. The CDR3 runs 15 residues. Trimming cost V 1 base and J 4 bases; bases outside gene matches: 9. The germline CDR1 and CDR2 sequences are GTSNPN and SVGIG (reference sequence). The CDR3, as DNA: TGTGCCTGGAGTGGTTTGGCAGGGGGATCCTATGGCTACACCTTC. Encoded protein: CAWSGLAGGSYGYTF.

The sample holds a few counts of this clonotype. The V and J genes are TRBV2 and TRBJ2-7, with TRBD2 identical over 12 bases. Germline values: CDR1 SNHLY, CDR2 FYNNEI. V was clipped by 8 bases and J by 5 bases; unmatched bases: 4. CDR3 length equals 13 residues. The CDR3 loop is CASRTSGIDEQYF. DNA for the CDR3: TGTGCCAGCCGGACTAGCGGGATCGACGAGCAGTACTTC.

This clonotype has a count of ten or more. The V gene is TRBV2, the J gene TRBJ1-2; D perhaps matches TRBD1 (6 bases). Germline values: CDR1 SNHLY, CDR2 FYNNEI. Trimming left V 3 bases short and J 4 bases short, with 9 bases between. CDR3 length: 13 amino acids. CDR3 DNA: TGTGCCAGCAGTGAGGACAGTAGCTATGGCTACACCTTC. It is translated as CASSEDSSYGYTF.

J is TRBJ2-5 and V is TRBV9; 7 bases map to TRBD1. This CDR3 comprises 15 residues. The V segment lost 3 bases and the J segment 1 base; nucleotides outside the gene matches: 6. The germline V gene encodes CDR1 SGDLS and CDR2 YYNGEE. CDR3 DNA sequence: TGTGCCAGCAGCGATGGGACAGCCTTCCAAGAGACCCAGTACTTC. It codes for CASSDGTAFQETQYF.

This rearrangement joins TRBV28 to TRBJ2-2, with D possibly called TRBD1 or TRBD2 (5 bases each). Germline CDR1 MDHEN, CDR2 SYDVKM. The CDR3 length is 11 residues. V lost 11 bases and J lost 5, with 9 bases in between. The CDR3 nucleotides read TGTGCCGGGGGAAAGACCGGGGAGCTGTTTTTT. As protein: CAGGKTGELFF.

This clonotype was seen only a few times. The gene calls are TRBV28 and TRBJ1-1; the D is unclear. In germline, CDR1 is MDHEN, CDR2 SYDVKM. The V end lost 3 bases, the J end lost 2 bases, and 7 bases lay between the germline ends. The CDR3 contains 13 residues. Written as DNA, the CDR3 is TGTGCCAGCAGTTTTAGTAGCAACACTGAAGCTTTCTTT. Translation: CASSFSSNTEAFF.

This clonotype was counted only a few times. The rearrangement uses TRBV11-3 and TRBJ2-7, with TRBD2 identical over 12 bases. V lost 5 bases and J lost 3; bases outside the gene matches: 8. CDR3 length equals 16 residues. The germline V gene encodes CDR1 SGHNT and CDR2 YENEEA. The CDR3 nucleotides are TGTGCCAGCAGCCCCGAGACTAGCGGGAGTATCTACGAGCAGTACTTC. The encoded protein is CASSPETSGSIYEQYF.

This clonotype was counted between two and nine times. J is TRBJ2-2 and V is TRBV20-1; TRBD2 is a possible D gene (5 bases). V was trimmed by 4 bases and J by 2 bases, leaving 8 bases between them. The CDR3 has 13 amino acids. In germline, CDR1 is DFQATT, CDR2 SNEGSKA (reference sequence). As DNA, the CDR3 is TGCAGTGCTATCCCTAGCAACACCGGGGAGCTGTTTTTT. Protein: CSAIPSNTGELFF.

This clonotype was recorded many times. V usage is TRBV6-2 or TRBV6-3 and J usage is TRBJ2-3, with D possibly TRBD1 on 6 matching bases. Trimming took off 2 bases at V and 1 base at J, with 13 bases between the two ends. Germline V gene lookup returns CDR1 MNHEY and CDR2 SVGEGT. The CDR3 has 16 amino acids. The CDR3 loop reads CASSYLGQTGTDTQYF. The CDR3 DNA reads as TGTGCCAGCAGTTACCTTGGACAGACAGGCACAGATACGCAGTATTTT.

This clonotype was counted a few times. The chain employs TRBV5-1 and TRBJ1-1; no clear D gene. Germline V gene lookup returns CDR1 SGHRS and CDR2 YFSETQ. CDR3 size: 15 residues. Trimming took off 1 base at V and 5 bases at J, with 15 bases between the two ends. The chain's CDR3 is CASSLLRESLTEAFF. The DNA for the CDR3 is TGCGCCAGCAGCTTGTTGCGGGAATCGTTGACTGAAGCTTTCTTT.

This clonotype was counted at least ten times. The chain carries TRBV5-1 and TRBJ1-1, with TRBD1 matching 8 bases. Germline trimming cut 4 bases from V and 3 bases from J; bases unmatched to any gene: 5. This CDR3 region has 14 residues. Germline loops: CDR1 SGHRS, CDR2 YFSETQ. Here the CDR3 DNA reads TGCGCCAGCAGCGTGGGACAGGCGGACACTGAAGCTTTCTTT. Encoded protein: CASSVGQADTEAFF.

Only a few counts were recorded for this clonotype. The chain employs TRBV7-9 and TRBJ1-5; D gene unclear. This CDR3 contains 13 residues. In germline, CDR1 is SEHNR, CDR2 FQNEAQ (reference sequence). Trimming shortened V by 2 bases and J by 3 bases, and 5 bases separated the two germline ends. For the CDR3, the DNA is TGTGCCAGCAGCTTATCGAACAATCAGCCCCAGCATTTT. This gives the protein CASSLSNNQPQHF. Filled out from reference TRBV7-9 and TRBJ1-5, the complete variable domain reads DTGVSQNPRHKITKRGQNVTFRCDPISEHNRLYWYRQTLGQGPEFLTYFQNEAQLEKSRLLSDRFSAERPKGSFSTLEIQRTEQGDSAMYLCASSLSNNQPQHFGDGTRLSIL.

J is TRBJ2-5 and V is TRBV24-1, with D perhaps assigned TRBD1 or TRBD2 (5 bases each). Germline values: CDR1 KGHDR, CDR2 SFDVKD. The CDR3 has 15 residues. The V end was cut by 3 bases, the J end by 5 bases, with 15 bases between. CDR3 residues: CATSDPVDRGETQYF. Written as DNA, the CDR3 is TGTGCCACCAGTGATCCTGTCGACAGAGGGGAGACCCAGTACTTC.

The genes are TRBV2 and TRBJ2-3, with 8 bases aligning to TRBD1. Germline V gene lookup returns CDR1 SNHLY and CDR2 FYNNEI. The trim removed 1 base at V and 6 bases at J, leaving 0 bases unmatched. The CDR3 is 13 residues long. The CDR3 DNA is TGTGCCAGCAGTGAAGGACAGGGGGATACGCAGTATTTT. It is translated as CASSEGQGDTQYF.

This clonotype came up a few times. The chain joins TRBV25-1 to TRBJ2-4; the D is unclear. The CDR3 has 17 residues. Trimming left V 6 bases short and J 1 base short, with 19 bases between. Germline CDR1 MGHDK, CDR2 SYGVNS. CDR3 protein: CASSASEREGAKNIQYF. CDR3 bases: TGTGCCAGCAGCGCTTCCGAAAGGGAAGGTGCCAAAAACATTCAGTACTTC.